What follows describes a single T cell receptor beta chain. Antigen unknown. The method was immunoSEQ multiplex PCR; TCRdb's version includes in-frame clones alone and lacks a portion of them. Altogether about 9,100 clones are present, around nine tenths being singletons, with the ten largest covering 11% to 15%. The sample belongs to a study of PD-1 blockade in classical Hodgkin lymphoma. Each of the patients experienced relapse following autologous stem cell transplantation, and their brentuximab vedotin exposure differed. V lost 2 bases and J lost 4, with 14 bases in between. CDR3 length: 15 residues. CDR1 is SEHNR and CDR2 is FQNEAQ in the germline V gene (reference sequence). Study observations and caveats: Lower baseline TCR diversity was reported for newly diagnosed patients than for healthy donors.

Sequencing used peripheral blood mononuclear cells (PBMCs), obtained at baseline. The chain employs TRBV7-9 and TRBJ2-5; no clear D gene. The sequence derives from a human donor with classical Hodgkin lymphoma. CDR3: CASSLSGLAGETQYF. The CDR3 bases are TGTGCCAGCAGCTTATCGGGTTTAGCAGGAGAGACCCAGTACTTC.